The clone carrying this T cell receptor beta chain was seen a single time. Its target is unknown. The sample belongs to a study of cytomegalovirus exposure and HLA in healthy donors. Broader study findings: In all likelihood, a cluster of highly shared sequence variants was a sequencing artifact. Earlier analysis looked at TCR beta V segments, and most were productive about 87% or about 30% of the time. Cytomegalovirus status was reportedly diagnosed by the classifier with high sensitivity and specificity.

Germline loops: CDR1 MNHEY, CDR2 SMNVEV (reference sequence). This CDR3 spans 14 amino acids. Primers for the PCR totalled 60 Vbeta and 13 Jbeta. Assay used: immunoSEQ multiplex PCR; TCRdb lists only in-frame clones, some missing. Of under 150,000 clones listed, 60% to 80% are singletons. The source material was PBMCs. The chain is built from TRBV27 and TRBJ2-5; 9 bases are shared with TRBD2. The J call may be incorrect, as the DNA end agrees better with TRBJ2-7. This clonotype originated in a middle-aged man in good health and CMV-seropositive. Here the CDR3 DNA reads TGTGCCAGCAGGCAGACTAGCGGACTAAGCGAGCAGTACTTC. It translates to CASRQTSGLSEQYF.